The clone carrying this T cell receptor beta chain came up a few times. Its antigen remains unidentified. These data originate in a study of tumor-infiltrating lymphocytes in primary liver carcinoma. Findings and limits, study-wide: Tumor specimens were characterized by a significantly higher top-250-clone fraction than blood (p = 0.039).

A primer in the constant region served to generate TCR beta cDNA from roughly 520 ng of total RNA. Researchers made the TCR beta libraries by running three nested multiplex PCR rounds with slightly modified ARM-PCR. The two initial PCR rounds, roughly 10 cycles each, used TRBV1-TRBV30 forward and C-beta reverse primers. TCRdb processed the multiplex PCR reads anew with MiXCR; each CDR3 protein has one entry. Of around 210,000 distinct CDR3 sequences listed, approximately 65% are singletons. CDR1 and CDR2 (germline): SGHVS, FQNEAQ. This CDR3 has 12 amino acids. With 2 bases removed from V and 4 bases from J, the gap between germline ends came to 3 bases. The study extracted blood RNA from unsorted whole blood and also extracted germline DNA.

The receptor was isolated from a woman aged 55 to 70 with primary liver carcinoma and hepatitis B virus infection. This sequence joins TRBV7-8 and TRBJ2-1; D not certain. Sequencing was performed on peripheral blood. The CDR3 sequence: CASSLSYNEQFF. CDR3 DNA sequence: TGTGCCAGCAGCTTAAGTTACAATGAGCAGTTCTTC.